This passage covers 20 T cell receptor beta chains from one sample sequenced in a study of OX40 agonist ivuxolimab in advanced cancers. The method was immunoSEQ multiplex PCR; TCRdb's version includes in-frame clones alone and lacks a portion of them. In the table there are around 93,000 clones, about 86% of which are singletons. Material: CD4+ or CD8+ T cells sorted from blood, obtained in a trial of the OX40 agonist ivuxolimab. The receptors here all came from an adult with an advanced solid tumor such as melanoma, head and neck, liver or kidney cancer.

The chain joins TRBV5-1 to TRBJ2-7; 8 bases align to TRBD1. V shed 4 bases, J shed 6 bases, and the junction held 12 bases outside the gene matches. Germline CDR1 and CDR2: SGHRS and YFSETQ. There are 15 residues in the CDR3. The CDR3 coding sequence is TGCGCCAGCAGCCCCCGAGGACAGGGTAGGGGCGAGCAGTACTTC. Translation: CASSPRGQGRGEQYF.

The rearrangement links TRBV7-2 to TRBJ2-2, with 8 nucleotides matching TRBD2. Germline CDR1 and CDR2: SGHTA and FQGNSA. Unmatched junction bases numbered 11, after V lost 7 bases and J lost 7 bases. The CDR3 is 15 amino acids. The CDR3 sequence is CASTPGPGGGGELFF. CDR3 DNA: TGTGCCAGCACCCCGGGCCCGGGGGGGGGCGGGGAGCTGTTTTTT. The whole variable domain, filled in from reference TRBV7-2 and TRBJ2-2, reads GAGVSQSPSNKVTEKGKDVELRCDPISGHTALYWYRQSLGQGLEFLIYFQGNSAPDKSGLPSDRFSAERTGGSVSTLTIQRTQQEDSAVYLCASTPGPGGGGELFFGEGSRLTVL.

In DNA, the CDR3 is TGTGCCAGTGTCCAAGGCGGGAGTAGTTACAATGAGCAGTTCTTC. It specifies CASVQGGSSYNEQFF. The chain has TRBV19 and TRBJ2-1; 7 bases are shared with TRBD2. V lost 8 bases and J lost 4; bases outside the gene matches: 11. Germline assignment: CDR1 LNHDA and CDR2 SQIVND (reference sequence). This CDR3 spans 15 amino acids.

The gene calls are TRBV6-4 and TRBJ2-1; a weak D match, TRBD1 (5 bases). The CDR3 length is 14 residues. Trimming stripped 0 bases from V and 6 bases from J, with 9 bases between. The germline V gene encodes CDR1 MRHNA and CDR2 SNTAGT. CDR3 protein: CASSDSGRANEQFF. CDR3 nucleotides: TGTGCCAGCAGTGACTCTGGCAGGGCCAATGAGCAGTTCTTC.

The chain employs TRBV5-6 and TRBJ1-5, with D hard to call. The CDR3 spans 15 residues. Trimming took 0 bases from V and 7 from J, leaving 14 bases between them. CDR1 is SGHDT, CDR2 YYEEEE, per germline. CDR3 DNA sequence: TGTGCCAGCAGCTTGGCCCTCGCCCCACCGCAGCCCCAGCATTTT. Translated: CASSLALAPPQPQHF.

This clone was counted ten times or more. This chain connects TRBV29-1 to TRBJ2-2; 7 nucleotides line up with TRBD1. J lost 1 base, V lost 7 bases, and 3 bases had no gene match. Germline-derived CDR1 and CDR2 are SQVTM and ANQGSEA. The CDR3 has 13 amino acids. The CDR3 DNA sequence: TGCAGCGCTCGACAGGGGAACACCGGGGAGCTGTTTTTT. Translating gives CSARQGNTGELFF.

This chain uses TRBV27 with TRBJ2-7; D is unclear. The germline V gene has CDR1 MNHEY and CDR2 SMNVEV (reference sequence). The CDR3 contains 14 residues. V was shortened by 0 bases and J by 1 base, with 7 bases between the two germline ends. The CDR3, as DNA: TGTGCCAGCAGTTTATCGTTGGAGTCCTACGAGCAGTACTTC. The encoded protein is CASSLSLESYEQYF.

The chain combines TRBV18 with TRBJ1-1, with 8 bases lining up with TRBD1. Germline V gene lookup returns CDR1 KGHSH and CDR2 LQKENI. This CDR3 region has 16 residues. Trimming cost V 3 bases and J 0 bases; bases outside gene matches: 6. The CDR3 DNA reads as TGTGCCAGCTCACCTTCGGGACAGGCCATGAACACTGAAGCTTTCTTT. Protein: CASSPSGQAMNTEAFF.

The chain has TRBV4-1 and TRBJ2-4; 13 nucleotides align to TRBD2. This CDR3 is 18 amino acids long. V was clipped by 2 bases and J by 1 base; unmatched bases: 5. From germline, CDR1 is MGHRA and CDR2 YSYEKL. The CDR3 DNA is TGCGCCAGCAGCCAAACTAGCGGGAGGGCCTTGGCCAAAAACATTCAGTACTTC. Translating it yields CASSQTSGRALAKNIQYF.

The genes are TRBV5-4 and TRBJ2-3; D is unresolved. Trimming stripped 5 bases from V and 0 bases from J, with 13 bases between. CDR3 size: 15 residues. Germline V gives CDR1 SGHNT, CDR2 YYREEE (reference sequence). CDR3 nucleotide sequence: TGTGCCAGCAGAAGACGGATGGTTAGCACAGATACGCAGTATTTT. It specifies CASRRRMVSTDTQYF.

The J gene is TRBJ2-7, the V gene TRBV5-1; D unclear. V was trimmed by 0 bases and J by 6 bases, leaving 7 bases between them. The V gene's germline CDR1 is SGHRS and CDR2 YFSETQ. This CDR3 comprises 12 residues. CDR3 residues: CASSLGTAEQYF. The DNA of the CDR3 is TGCGCCAGCAGCTTGGGGACGGCCGAGCAGTACTTC.

V gene TRBV9 combines with J gene TRBJ2-2; tentative D call: TRBD2 (5 bases). Trimming cost V 0 bases and J 2 bases, with 11 bases left between them. The CDR3 contains 16 residues. Germline V gene data show CDR1 as SGDLS and CDR2 as YYNGEE. This CDR3 reads CASSVGAGLNTGELFF. The CDR3 DNA reads TGTGCCAGCAGCGTAGGGGCAGGACTTAACACCGGGGAGCTGTTTTTT.

The V gene is TRBV11-2, the J gene TRBJ1-2, with D possibly matching TRBD1 (6 bases). Germline V lookup: CDR1 SGHAT, CDR2 FQNNGV. The CDR3 has 14 residues. Trimming cost V 6 bases and J 3 bases, with 14 bases left between them. CDR3 DNA: TGTGCCAGCAGTTTCTCGGACAGCCACTATGGCTACACCTTC. Amino acids: CASSFSDSHYGYTF.

The chain employs TRBV27 and TRBJ1-4; D gene uncertain. V was cut by 6 bases and J by 7 bases, with 15 bases left in between. The CDR3 consists of 14 residues. The germline CDR1 and CDR2 sequences are MNHEY and SMNVEV (reference sequence). DNA for the CDR3: TGTGCCAGCAGCCCACGGGGTGTGGCTGAAAAACTGTTTTTT. It yields the protein CASSPRGVAEKLFF.

This chain links TRBV7-9 with TRBJ1-2; D not resolved. Germline CDR1 and CDR2: SEHNR and FQNEAQ (reference sequence). The CDR3 has 15 amino acids. Trimming removed 3 bases at V and 0 bases at J, with 11 bases between. CDR3 in DNA: TGTGCCAGCAGCTTGGGGTCGGAAGCTAACTATGGCTACACCTTC. Its protein product is CASSLGSEANYGYTF. Full variable domain (rest looked up from reference TRBV7-9 and TRBJ1-2): DTGVSQNPRHKITKRGQNVTFRCDPISEHNRLYWYRQTLGQGPEFLTYFQNEAQLEKSRLLSDRFSAERPKGSFSTLEIQRTEQGDSAMYLCASSLGSEANYGYTFGSGTRLTVV.

The chain employs TRBV10-2 and TRBJ2-5; TRBD2 agrees at 11 bases. After removal of 7 bases from V and 5 bases from J, the junction contained 12 bases not matched to a gene. This CDR3 contains 16 residues. From germline, CDR1 is WSHSY and CDR2 SAAADI. The CDR3 region is CASTETGLADVETQYF. The CDR3 nucleotides are TGCGCCAGCACCGAGACGGGACTAGCGGATGTCGAGACCCAGTACTTC.

This chain uses TRBV19 with TRBJ2-5; D is uncertain. The V gene's germline CDR1 is LNHDA and CDR2 SQIVND (reference sequence). V lost 2 bases, J lost 5 bases, and 15 bases lay in between. The CDR3 runs 15 residues. The CDR3 DNA reads TGTGCCAGTAGTATAAAAGAGGTATTCCGGGAGACCCAGTACTTC. Translated, it gives CASSIKEVFRETQYF.

V usage is TRBV5-1 and J usage is TRBJ2-5; 8 bases agree with TRBD1. The CDR3 sequence is 14 residues long. V lost 2 bases to trimming and J lost 3 bases; unmatched junction nucleotides: 3. CDR1 and CDR2 from the germline V gene are SGHRS and YFSETQ. The CDR3 region is CASSFSTGEETQYF. CDR3 sequence (DNA): TGCGCCAGCAGCTTTTCGACAGGGGAAGAGACCCAGTACTTC.

The J gene is TRBJ2-7, the V gene TRBV18, with 8 bases lining up with TRBD2. J lost 2 bases, V lost 3 bases, and 9 bases had no gene match. Germline loops: CDR1 KGHSH, CDR2 LQKENI. The CDR3 spans 16 residues. The CDR3 nucleotides read TGTGCCAGCTCACCGGGGAGCGGGGGTACCCCCTACGAGCAGTACTTC. It yields the protein CASSPGSGGTPYEQYF.

The chain joins TRBV10-3 to TRBJ2-5; no firm D call. This CDR3 comprises 12 residues. CDR1 is ENHRY and CDR2 is SYGVKD in the germline V gene. Trimming took off 4 bases at V and 5 bases at J, with 8 bases between the two ends. The CDR3 reads CAISGSEETQYF. For the CDR3, the DNA is TGTGCCATCAGTGGAAGTGAGGAGACCCAGTACTTC.